The present entry profiles one T cell receptor (beta chain) with its context. The data belong to a study of blood T cell repertoires in COVID-19. In the study overall: Acute and convalescent COVID-19 samples came from the United States, Italy and Spain. T cells, B-cell-depleted T cells, or PBMCs supplied cDNA or gDNA.

V gave up 1 base and J gave up 1 base, with 8 bases separating them. This CDR3 comprises 15 residues. CDR1 is MDHEN, CDR2 SYDVKM, per germline. Original handling: By means of reference gene primer amplification, nucleated cell counts were estimated. Data came from immunoSEQ multiplex PCR; TCRdb stores just in-frame clones and leaves some out. V and J calls and clone size come straight from that table; D and trimming were deduced from the DNA. In the table there are roughly 330,000 clones, about 83% of which are singletons. The material sequenced was peripheral blood. The V gene is TRBV28, the J gene TRBJ1-5, with D possibly matching TRBD1 (5 bases). The TCR comes from a woman aged 50 to 60 with acute or convalescent COVID-19. CDR3 in amino acids: CASSLLGPSNQPQHF. Here the CDR3 DNA reads TGTGCCAGCAGTTTATTGGGGCCGAGCAATCAGCCCCAGCATTTT.